Presented here are 29 T cell receptor beta chains from one specimen sequenced in a study of T cells in Graves' hyperthyroidism and ophthalmopathy. Template material for amplifying TCR beta CDR3 regions consisted of RNA transcripts. A set of HTBI primers served as the primers for a first-round RT-PCR of the TCR CDR3. TCRdb itself ran the multiplex PCR reads through MiXCR, one entry per CDR3 protein. The sample comprises fewer than 350,000 distinct CDR3 sequences, approximately 18% of which are singletons, and 35% to 40% rests with the top ten. Sequencing was carried out using blood. Every receptor here comes from a man between 45 and 60 years old with Graves' ophthalmopathy.

The chain couples TRBV27 to TRBJ1-2; D gene uncertain. This CDR3 contains 13 residues. The V gene's germline CDR1 is MNHEY and CDR2 SMNVEV (reference sequence). V was clipped by 5 bases and J by 4 bases, with 11 bases between them. The DNA for the CDR3 is TGTGCCAGCAGTGTGGGTCCAGCCTATGGCTACACCTTC. This encodes CASSVGPAYGYTF.

This clonotype has a count of ten or more. The J gene is TRBJ2-5, the V gene TRBV18; D is uncertain. With 3 bases removed from V and 4 bases from J, the gap between germline ends came to 18 bases. Germline V gene lookup returns CDR1 KGHSH and CDR2 LQKENI. This CDR3 contains 16 residues. The CDR3 reads CASSPPTMGSAETQYF. CDR3 bases: TGTGCCAGCTCACCTCCTACGATGGGCAGTGCAGAGACCCAGTACTTC.

The rearrangement links TRBV28 to TRBJ1-2; D call uncertain. V was cut by 8 bases and J by 8 bases, with 18 bases left in between. This CDR3 comprises 13 residues. Per the germline V gene, CDR1 is MDHEN and CDR2 is SYDVKM. The chain's CDR3 is CASHTPGPRGYTF. CDR3 nucleotides: TGTGCCAGCCACACCCCGGGCCCGAGGGGCTACACCTTC.

The DNA of the CDR3 is TGTGCCAGCAGTATCTTAGCGGGAGGGTCCTACAATGAGCAGTTCTTC. Translating it yields CASSILAGGSYNEQFF. The J gene is TRBJ2-1, the V gene TRBV6-2 or TRBV6-3; 11 bases are a match to TRBD2. The CDR3 covers 16 residues. Per germline, CDR1 MNHEY and CDR2 SVGEGT. Germline trimming cut 5 bases from V and 1 base from J; bases unmatched to any gene: 4.

This clonotype was observed many times. The rearrangement links TRBV30 to TRBJ1-1; the match to TRBD1 covers 9 bases. The CDR3 covers 13 residues. CDR1 and CDR2 (germline): GTSNPN, SVGIG (reference sequence). J lost 5 bases, V lost 2 bases, and 3 bases had no gene match. The CDR3 DNA is TGTGCCTGGAGTCGGACAGGGGTGACTGAAGCTTTCTTT. Translating it yields CAWSRTGVTEAFF.

The DNA for the CDR3 is TGCGCCAGGCCGGGACACCCCTACGAGCAGTACTTC. Translated, it gives CARPGHPYEQYF. The genes are TRBV10-1 and TRBJ2-7; D is perhaps TRBD1 (6 bases). CDR3 length: 12 amino acids. CDR1 and CDR2 (germline): WNHNN, SYGVQD (reference sequence). Trimming took off 9 bases at V and 2 bases at J, with 11 bases between the two ends.

The chain employs TRBV24-1 and TRBJ2-1; the match to TRBD2 covers 11 bases. J was trimmed by 6 bases and V by 6 bases; bases with no gene match: 6. This CDR3 comprises 15 residues. Germline V lookup: CDR1 KGHDR, CDR2 SFDVKD. The chain's CDR3 is CATSKLAGDVNEQFF. In DNA, the CDR3 is TGTGCCACCAGTAAACTAGCGGGGGACGTCAATGAGCAGTTCTTC.

This clonotype was observed a few times. This chain joins TRBV19 and TRBJ2-1, with 8 bases that match TRBD2. CDR1 and CDR2 from the germline V gene are LNHDA and SQIVND (reference sequence). With 9 bases clipped from V and 1 base from J, the junction kept 5 bases outside the gene matches. This CDR3 has 14 residues. Here the CDR3 reads CASQRERSYNEQFF. CDR3 DNA sequence: TGTGCCAGCCAGCGGGAGAGGTCCTACAATGAGCAGTTCTTC.

V is TRBV20-1 and J is TRBJ1-1; D may be TRBD1 (6 bases). V was shortened by 0 bases and J by 6 bases, with 11 bases between the two germline ends. The length of the CDR3 is 13 residues. Germline V gene sequence: CDR1 DFQATT, CDR2 SNEGSKA (reference sequence). In nucleotides, the CDR3 is TGCAGTGCTAGAGATGGGGGGGCCGCTGAAGCTTTCTTT. This sequence encodes CSARDGGAAEAFF.

The chain couples TRBV19 to TRBJ2-2; 8 bases match TRBD1. This CDR3 is built from 15 residues. The V gene's germline CDR1 is LNHDA and CDR2 SQIVND (reference sequence). The ends lost 2 bases at V and 3 bases at J; junction bases unmatched: 2. The DNA for the CDR3 is TGTGCCAGTAGTATAAAACAGGGGGACACCGGGGAGCTGTTTTTT. Encoded protein: CASSIKQGDTGELFF.

Concerning this clonotype: This clone may be a read error of a much larger clone one base away. No conserved phenylalanine or tryptophan is present at the end of the CDR3, so a read error is the likely explanation. The V gene is TRBV28, the J gene TRBJ1-5; 9 bases agree with TRBD1. This CDR3 is 13 amino acids long. J lost 4 bases, V lost 10 bases, and 5 bases had no gene match. CDR1 MDHEN and CDR2 SYDVKM come from the germline V gene. The CDR3: CATGGQGNQPQHS. CDR3 nucleotides: TGTGCCACCGGGGGACAGGGAAATCAGCCCCAGCATTCT.

This chain connects TRBV6-1 to TRBJ1-2, with a possible D match to TRBD1 (6 bases). Per the germline V gene, CDR1 is MNHNS and CDR2 is SASEGT. V was clipped by 3 bases and J by 8 bases, with 10 bases between them. The CDR3 is made up of 12 amino acids. CDR3 bases: TGTGCCAGCAGTGAGTTAGGGGGAGGCTACACCTTC. Amino acid sequence: CASSELGGGYTF.

The table lists this clonotype with a few counts. The gene calls are TRBV7-9 and TRBJ2-3; TRBD2 matches at 9 bases. Looked up from germline, CDR1 is SEHNR and CDR2 is FQNEAQ (reference sequence). The trim removed 6 bases at V and 3 bases at J, leaving 13 bases unmatched. The CDR3 spans 17 residues. Written as DNA, the CDR3 is TGTGCCAGCAGACAGAACCCGGGACTAGCTGTTACAGATACGCAGTATTTT. Its protein is CASRQNPGLAVTDTQYF.

This sequence joins TRBV7-2 and TRBJ2-1; TRBD2 matches at 10 bases. V gave up 7 bases and J gave up 0 bases; unmatched junction bases: 9. Germline V gene sequence: CDR1 SGHTA, CDR2 FQGNSA. The CDR3 extends over 17 amino acids. CDR3 coding DNA: TGTGCCAGCACTCGAGCGGGAGGGCGGAGCTCCTACAATGAGCAGTTCTTC. It translates to CASTRAGGRSSYNEQFF.

This clonotype was counted only a few times. A much larger clone differs from this one at a single base, so this may be a read error. The V and J genes are TRBV28 and TRBJ2-3; D gene unclear. The CDR3 runs to 15 residues. Trimming took off 3 bases at V and 0 bases at J, with 10 bases between the two ends. From germline, CDR1 is MDHEN and CDR2 SYDVKM. CDR3 DNA: TGTGCCAGCAGTTTTGGCCCCGGGAGCACAGATACGCAGTATTTT. This codes for CASSFGPGSTDTQYF. Full variable domain (missing parts from reference TRBV28 and TRBJ2-3): DVKVTQSSRYLVKRTGEKVFLECVQDMDHENMFWYRQDPGLGLRLIYFSYDVKMKEKGDIPEGYSVSREKKERFSLILESASTNQTSMYLCASSFGPGSTDTQYFGPGTRLTVL.

This clonotype came up many times. This chain joins TRBV12-3 or TRBV12-4 and TRBJ1-2, with TRBD1 as a possible D gene (6 bases). This CDR3 region has 15 residues. The V end was cut by 3 bases, the J end by 6 bases, with 17 bases between. Here the CDR3 reads CASSFGGQRIHGYTF. CDR3 in DNA: TGTGCCAGCAGTTTCGGAGGACAGAGGATTCATGGCTACACCTTC.

Many counts were recorded for this clonotype. This chain uses TRBV12-3 or TRBV12-4 with TRBJ1-4, with 9 bases fitting TRBD1. The CDR3 is made up of 18 amino acids. Trimming removed 3 bases from V and 5 bases from J; junction bases left unmatched: 13. CDR3 bases: TGTGCCAGCAGTTTCAAACAGGGGGCCCAAAAGCTGAATGAAAAACTGTTTTTT. Amino acids: CASSFKQGAQKLNEKLFF.

This clonotype was seen at least ten times. The chain carries TRBV4-1 and TRBJ2-5; D gene unclear. There are 13 residues in the CDR3. Germline lookup yields CDR1 MGHRA and CDR2 YSYEKL. V shed 5 bases and J shed 2 bases, with 9 bases lying between them. The CDR3 is CASSTRHQETQYF. The CDR3 nucleotides read TGCGCCAGCAGCACCCGCCATCAAGAGACCCAGTACTTC.

This clonotype was picked up a small number of times. The V gene is TRBV30, the J gene TRBJ2-1, with TRBD1 matching 12 bases. The CDR3 covers 16 residues. Looked up from germline, CDR1 is GTSNPN and CDR2 is SVGIG (reference sequence). Unmatched junction bases numbered 8, after V lost 2 bases and J lost 6 bases. As DNA, the CDR3 is TGTGCCTGGAGTCGGAAAGGGACAGGGGGCACCAATGAGCAGTTCTTC. Amino acids: CAWSRKGTGGTNEQFF.

The table lists this clonotype with a few counts. The V call is TRBV27, the J call TRBJ1-4, with D maybe TRBD1 (5 bases). This CDR3 has 14 amino acids. Trimming removed 9 bases from V and 5 bases from J, with 16 bases in between. Germline V gives CDR1 MNHEY, CDR2 SMNVEV (reference sequence). CDR3 coding DNA: TGTGCCAGTGCTACGGGACGGGGGAATGAAAAACTGTTTTTT. It encodes CASATGRGNEKLFF.

To note about this clonotype: With a much larger clone just one base away, this may be a read error. The chain joins TRBV7-8 to TRBJ1-2; D remains unclear. Germline lookup yields CDR1 SGHVS and CDR2 FQNEAQ. CDR3 length: 15 amino acids. Trimming shortened V by 7 bases and J by 4 bases, and 19 bases separated the two germline ends. CDR3 sequence reads: CASTLGLSGPYGYTF. The CDR3 nucleotides are TGTGCCAGCACCCTAGGGCTCAGCGGGCCCTATGGCTACACCTTC.

V gene TRBV5-1 combines with J gene TRBJ1-4; D ambiguous. Germline V lookup: CDR1 SGHRS, CDR2 YFSETQ. V was pared by 4 bases and J by 5 bases, with 12 bases between. CDR3 length equals 14 residues. CDR3 DNA sequence: TGCGCCAGCAGCCTGGAGGGTCGGAATGAAAAACTGTTTTTT. It codes for CASSLEGRNEKLFF.

V gene TRBV28 combines with J gene TRBJ2-3; a weak D match, TRBD1 (6 bases). The CDR3 has 14 amino acids. CDR1 and CDR2 from the germline V gene are MDHEN and SYDVKM. V was shortened by 5 bases and J by 2 bases, with 11 bases between the two germline ends. This chain's CDR3 is CASSPGQHTDTQYF. The CDR3, as DNA: TGTGCCAGCAGTCCCGGACAGCACACAGATACGCAGTATTTT.

This clonotype was observed at least ten times. V usage is TRBV7-3 and J usage is TRBJ2-1, with D possibly TRBD2 on 5 matching bases. The CDR3 spans 12 residues. In germline, CDR1 is SGHTA, CDR2 FQGTGA. Trimming took 1 base from V and 11 from J, leaving 9 bases between them. As DNA, the CDR3 is TGTGCCAGCAGCTTAAGTGGCGGGCAGCAGTTCTTC. Translation gives CASSLSGGQQFF.

This clonotype was observed many times. The chain employs TRBV9 and TRBJ1-1, with unresolved D. This CDR3 is built from 14 residues. The germline V gene has CDR1 SGDLS and CDR2 YYNGEE. Trimming removed 0 bases from V and 1 base from J, with 7 bases in between. Here the CDR3 reads CASSVVVGNTEAFF. For the CDR3, the DNA is TGTGCCAGCAGCGTAGTGGTGGGGAACACTGAAGCTTTCTTT.

The chain is built from TRBV5-1 and TRBJ2-4, with 13 bases aligning to TRBD2. Germline values: CDR1 SGHRS, CDR2 YFSETQ. This CDR3 is 18 amino acids long. V was clipped by 3 bases and J by 1 base; unmatched bases: 7. The CDR3 is CASSSGLAGLGAKNIQYF. CDR3 bases: TGCGCCAGCAGCTCGGGACTAGCGGGACTAGGGGCCAAAAACATTCAGTACTTC.

The gene calls are TRBV12-3 or TRBV12-4 and TRBJ2-5; the D is unclear. The CDR3 spans 14 residues. Trimming left V 0 bases short and J 2 bases short, with 7 bases between. CDR3 loop: CASSLANPQETQYF. The CDR3 DNA follows: TGTGCCAGCAGTTTAGCGAACCCTCAAGAGACCCAGTACTTC.

This clonotype has at least ten counts. The J gene is TRBJ1-5, the V gene TRBV2, with D possibly being TRBD1 (6 bases). V dropped 6 bases and J dropped 2 bases, with 17 bases sitting between them. The length of the CDR3 is 16 residues. Germline V gives CDR1 SNHLY, CDR2 FYNNEI. CDR3 nucleotide sequence: TGTGCCAGCAGCCTAGACAGGTTAGTGGGCAATCAGCCCCAGCATTTT. Translation gives CASSLDRLVGNQPQHF.

This clonotype has only a few counts. CDR3 sequence (DNA): TGTGCCAGCAGTGCCAGTTACTCCTACGAGCAGTACTTC. Translated: CASSASYSYEQYF. The rearrangement links TRBV6-1 to TRBJ2-7; D remains ambiguous. Germline CDR1 reads MNHNS; CDR2 reads SASEGT. The CDR3 has 13 residues. Trimming shortened V by 4 bases and J by 0 bases, and 7 bases separated the two germline ends.